Sequencing of this T cell receptor beta chain was carried out in a study of blood T cell repertoires in COVID-19 (TCRdb year 2020). Describing the broader study: Collaborator samples came from the United States, Italy and Spain and covered acute and convalescent phases of COVID-19. The sample metadata nearly always contained a de-identified subject ID, COVID-19 status, age in years and sex. The dataset comprised deeply sampled blood TCRbeta repertoires from subjects exposed to, actively infected with, or recovered from COVID-19. The repertoires were made available in a free public database intended to serve as a resource for research on the immune response to SARS-CoV-2. Where available, HLA class I and class II types were obtained from metadata supplied by the sample provider rather than from assay-based typing. Samples were obtained from the ongoing ImmuneRACE study (first 160 participants) and from 1,254 subjects provided by 6 global collaborators. The material from the prospective study consisted of cDNA or gDNA derived from T cells, B-cell-depleted T cells, or PBMCs. The research as a whole found: How much clinical and demographic metadata was included differed by source and by participant, and the metadata was provided uncurated.

The CDR3 contains 13 residues, cysteine and phenylalanine counted. Solely the CDR3 DNA is kept, with 39 bases framed from the first base. Reading the germline V gene gives CDR1 KGHSH and CDR2 LQKENI. The V end gives up 4 bases and the J end 5 bases, leaving 4 bases in the junction not matched to a gene. Samples from volunteer blood donors who had recovered from COVID-19 were contributed by a second Seattle source. Each collaborating institution followed its own protocols to collect whole blood in K2EDTA tubes. Collaborator samples were shipped for TCRbeta analysis as frozen whole blood, isolated PBMCs, or DNA extracted from either sample type. TCRbeta CDR3 regions were amplified from genomic DNA using the immunoSEQ Assay, a bias-controlled multiplex PCR. As for how the authors treated the data: Within the assay, amplification of reference gene primers was used to estimate how many nucleated cells each sample contained. Sequence reads were collapsed and filtered to measure the absolute abundance of every unique TCRbeta CDR3 rearrangement. Productive Simpson clonality was computed per sample as the square root of Simpson's diversity index over productive rearrangements. The table was pulled from immuneACCESS by TCRdb, which kept in-frame rearrangements only. Such tables lose some clones; where checked, under half of the loss comes from unresolved V genes, and the rest has no known cause. V, J and clone size derive from that table, while D and trimming were established from the DNA sequence. This sample lists some 210,000 clones; 89% were detected once. Roughly 6.5% of the sample rests with the top ten.

This clone was detected once. The clone's antigen remains unknown. Nothing much larger sits one base from this clone, and base qualities are not available. Recombination joined TRBV18 with TRBJ2-7, with 8 bases aligning to TRBD2. Input material: peripheral blood. This clonotype originated in a man in his 60s who had recovered from COVID-19. The CDR3 corresponds to CASSQSGSDEQYF. DNA sequence: TGTGCCAGCTCACAAAGCGGGAGCGACGAGCAGTACTTC.